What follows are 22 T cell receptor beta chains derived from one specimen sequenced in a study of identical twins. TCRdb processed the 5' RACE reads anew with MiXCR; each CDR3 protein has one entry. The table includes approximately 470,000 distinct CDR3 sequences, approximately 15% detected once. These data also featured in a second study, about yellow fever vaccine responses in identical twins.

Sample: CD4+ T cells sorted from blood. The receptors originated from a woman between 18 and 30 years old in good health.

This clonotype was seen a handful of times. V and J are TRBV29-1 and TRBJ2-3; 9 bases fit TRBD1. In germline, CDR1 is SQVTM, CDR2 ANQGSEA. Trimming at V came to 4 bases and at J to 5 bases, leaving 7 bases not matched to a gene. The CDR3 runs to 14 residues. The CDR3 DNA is TGCAGCGTTGTATCGGACAGGGGTTTAGATACGCAGTATTTT. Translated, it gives CSVVSDRGLDTQYF.

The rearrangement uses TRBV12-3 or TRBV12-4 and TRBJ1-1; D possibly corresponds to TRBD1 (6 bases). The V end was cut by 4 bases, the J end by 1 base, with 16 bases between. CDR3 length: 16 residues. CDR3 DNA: TGTGCCAGCAGTTCTTACGGTCAGGGGAAGAACACTGAAGCTTTCTTT. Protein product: CASSSYGQGKNTEAFF.

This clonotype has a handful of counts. The CDR3: CASSQEGPTSGRTPTNYEQYF. CDR3 DNA sequence: TGCGCCAGCAGCCAAGAAGGACCCACTAGCGGGAGGACCCCTACTAATTACGAGCAGTACTTC. The chain recombines TRBV4-1 with TRBJ2-7; 12 bases fit TRBD2. From germline, CDR1 is MGHRA and CDR2 YSYEKL. Unmatched junction bases numbered 19, after V lost 0 bases and J lost 4 bases. The CDR3 extends over 21 amino acids.

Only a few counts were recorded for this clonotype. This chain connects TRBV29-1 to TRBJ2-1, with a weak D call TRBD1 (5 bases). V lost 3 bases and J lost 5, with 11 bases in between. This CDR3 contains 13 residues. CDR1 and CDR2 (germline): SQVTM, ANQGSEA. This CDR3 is CSVDKTVNNEQFF. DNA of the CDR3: TGCAGCGTTGACAAGACAGTGAACAATGAGCAGTTCTTC.

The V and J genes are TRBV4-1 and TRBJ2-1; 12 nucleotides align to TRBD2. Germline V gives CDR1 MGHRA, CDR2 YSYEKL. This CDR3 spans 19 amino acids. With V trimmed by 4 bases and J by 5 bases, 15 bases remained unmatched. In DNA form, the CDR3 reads TGCGCCAGCAGCCGCCCTCCGAAGACTAGCGGGAGCCCCAACAATGAGCAGTTCTTC. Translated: CASSRPPKTSGSPNNEQFF.

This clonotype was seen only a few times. The CDR3 region is CAWSSRRGETQYF. CDR3 in DNA: TGTGCCTGGAGTTCTAGACGGGGAGAGACCCAGTACTTC. The chain carries TRBV30 and TRBJ2-5, with a tentative D call TRBD2 (5 bases). Germline V gene lookup returns CDR1 GTSNPN and CDR2 SVGIG (reference sequence). This CDR3 has 13 residues. V was trimmed by 2 bases and J by 4 bases, leaving 11 bases between them.

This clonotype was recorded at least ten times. CDR3 nucleotides: TGTGCCAGCAGTCGACAGACAGATAGCAATCAGCCCCAGCATTTT. It codes for CASSRQTDSNQPQHF. V usage is TRBV12-3 or TRBV12-4 and J usage is TRBJ1-5; maybe TRBD1 (5 bases). V shed 5 bases and J shed 0 bases, with 11 bases lying between them. This CDR3 is built from 15 residues.

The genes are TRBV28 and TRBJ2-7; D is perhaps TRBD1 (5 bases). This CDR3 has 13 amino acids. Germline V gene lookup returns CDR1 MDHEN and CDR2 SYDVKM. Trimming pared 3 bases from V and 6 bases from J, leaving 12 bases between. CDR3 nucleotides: TGTGCCAGCAGTTTTTTGGGGCCTGGCGAGCAGTACTTC. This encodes CASSFLGPGEQYF.

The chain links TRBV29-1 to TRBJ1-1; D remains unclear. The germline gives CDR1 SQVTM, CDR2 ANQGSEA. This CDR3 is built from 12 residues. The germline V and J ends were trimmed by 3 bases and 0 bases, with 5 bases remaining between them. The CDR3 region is CSVDFLNTEAFF. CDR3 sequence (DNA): TGCAGCGTTGACTTCCTGAACACTGAAGCTTTCTTT.

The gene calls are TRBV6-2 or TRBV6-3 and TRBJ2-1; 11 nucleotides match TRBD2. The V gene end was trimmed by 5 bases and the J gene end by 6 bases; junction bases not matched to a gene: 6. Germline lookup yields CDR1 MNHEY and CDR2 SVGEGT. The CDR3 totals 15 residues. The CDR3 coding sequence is TGTGCCAGCAGTCAACCGGGACTAGCGGCCAATGAGCAGTTCTTC. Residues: CASSQPGLAANEQFF.

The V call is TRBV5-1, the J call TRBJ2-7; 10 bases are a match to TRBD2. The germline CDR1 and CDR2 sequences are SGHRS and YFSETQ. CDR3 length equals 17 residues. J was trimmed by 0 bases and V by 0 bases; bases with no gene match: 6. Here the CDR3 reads CASSLAPGLALSYEQYF. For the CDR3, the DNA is TGCGCCAGCAGCTTGGCCCCGGGACTAGCGCTCTCCTACGAGCAGTACTTC.

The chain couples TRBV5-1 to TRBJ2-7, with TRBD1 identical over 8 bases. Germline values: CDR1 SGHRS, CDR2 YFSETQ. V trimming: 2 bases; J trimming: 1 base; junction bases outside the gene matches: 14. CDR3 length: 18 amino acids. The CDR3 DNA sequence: TGCGCCAGCAGCTTCGGTCTGGTCGGGACAGGAGGATCCTACGAGCAGTACTTC. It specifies CASSFGLVGTGGSYEQYF.

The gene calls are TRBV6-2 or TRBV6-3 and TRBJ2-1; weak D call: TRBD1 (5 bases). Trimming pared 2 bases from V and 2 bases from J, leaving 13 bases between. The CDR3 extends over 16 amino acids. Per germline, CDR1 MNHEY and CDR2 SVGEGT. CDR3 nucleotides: TGTGCCAGCAGTTACAAGCCAGGGCTTCCCTACAATGAGCAGTTCTTC. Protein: CASSYKPGLPYNEQFF.

CDR3 amino acids: CASSLRRGLIQETQYF. CDR3 nucleotides: TGTGCCAGCAGTTTAAGGAGGGGGCTTATCCAAGAGACCCAGTACTTC. The chain has TRBV27 and TRBJ2-5, with a weak D call TRBD1 (7 bases). Deletions cut 2 bases from V and 1 base from J, with 14 bases between. Looked up from germline, CDR1 is MNHEY and CDR2 is SMNVEV (reference sequence). This CDR3 is 16 amino acids long.

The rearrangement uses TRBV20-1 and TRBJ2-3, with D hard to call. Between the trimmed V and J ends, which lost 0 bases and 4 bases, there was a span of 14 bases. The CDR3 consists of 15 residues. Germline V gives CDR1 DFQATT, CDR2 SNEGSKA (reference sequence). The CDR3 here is CSARDRSGDADTQYF. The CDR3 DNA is TGCAGTGCTAGAGATCGGTCTGGGGATGCAGATACGCAGTATTTT.

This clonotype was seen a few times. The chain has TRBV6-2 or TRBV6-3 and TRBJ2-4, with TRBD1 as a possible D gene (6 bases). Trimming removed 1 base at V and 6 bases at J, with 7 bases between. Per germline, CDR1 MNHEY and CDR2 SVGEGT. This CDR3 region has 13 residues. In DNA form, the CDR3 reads TGTGCCAGCAGTTACTTACAGGGAAACATTCAGTACTTC. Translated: CASSYLQGNIQYF.

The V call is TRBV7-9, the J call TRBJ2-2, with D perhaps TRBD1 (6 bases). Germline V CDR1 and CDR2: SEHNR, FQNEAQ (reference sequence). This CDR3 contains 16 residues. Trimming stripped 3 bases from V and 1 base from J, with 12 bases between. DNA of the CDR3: TGTGCCAGCAGCTTCAGCCAGGGGAAGAACACCGGGGAGCTGTTTTTT. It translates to CASSFSQGKNTGELFF.

The DNA for the CDR3 is TGTGCCAGCTTGGGGGGCACTGAAGCTTTCTTT. Amino acid sequence: CASLGGTEAFF. This chain uses TRBV19 with TRBJ1-1, with D perhaps TRBD1 (5 bases). Germline loops: CDR1 LNHDA, CDR2 SQIVND (reference sequence). The CDR3 has 11 residues. V lost 9 bases and J lost 4, with 9 bases in between.

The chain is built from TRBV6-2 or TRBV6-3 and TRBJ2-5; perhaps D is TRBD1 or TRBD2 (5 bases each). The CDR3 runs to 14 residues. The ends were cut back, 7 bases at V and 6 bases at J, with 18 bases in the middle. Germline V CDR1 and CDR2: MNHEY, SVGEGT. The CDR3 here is CASIPGAKRKTQYF. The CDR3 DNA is TGTGCCAGCATTCCCGGGGCCAAGAGAAAGACCCAGTACTTC.

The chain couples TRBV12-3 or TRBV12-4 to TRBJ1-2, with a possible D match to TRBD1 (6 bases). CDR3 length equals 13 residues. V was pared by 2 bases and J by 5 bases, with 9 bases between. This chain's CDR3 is CASSLSTGYGYTF. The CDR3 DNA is TGTGCCAGCAGTTTAAGTACAGGGTATGGCTACACCTTC.

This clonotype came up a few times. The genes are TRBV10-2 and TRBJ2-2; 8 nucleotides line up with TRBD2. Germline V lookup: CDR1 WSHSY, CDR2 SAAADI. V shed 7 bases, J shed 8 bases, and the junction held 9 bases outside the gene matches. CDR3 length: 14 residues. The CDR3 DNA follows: TGCGCCAGCAACGGGGGGGAAAGGTGGGGGGAGCTGTTTTTT. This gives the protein CASNGGERWGELFF.

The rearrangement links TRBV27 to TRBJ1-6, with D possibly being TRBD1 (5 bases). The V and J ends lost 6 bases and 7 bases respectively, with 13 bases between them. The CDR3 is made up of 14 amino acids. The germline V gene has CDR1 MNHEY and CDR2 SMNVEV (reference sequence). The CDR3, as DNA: TGTGCCAGCAGAGGGGTGAAGGCGAATTCACCCCTCCACTTT. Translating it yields CASRGVKANSPLHF.